The 24 T cell receptor beta chains listed next were all sequenced from one sample in a study of prognosis after radiotherapy for stage I lung cancer (dated by TCRdb to the early 2020s). Instrument on record: Illumina HiSeq 3000. Two rounds of multiplex PCR were performed to amplify the TCR beta CDR3 region from genomic DNA. In the first round of PCR, primers specific to each TRBV and TRBJ gene were used, and the primer sequences are filed in Chinese patent CN105087789A. TCRdb applied fastp at Q25 and MiXCR to the public reads, then kept only in-frame beta chains. Rows with one shared CDR3 protein collapse into an entry with the most common genes and DNA. The sample includes more than 15,000 distinct CDR3 sequences, with around 32% observed a single time. The ten largest clones represent around 27% of the sample. The material sequenced was PBMCs, taken before or after stereotactic body radiation therapy (not recorded which). The receptors were sampled from a donor aged 50 or older with non-small cell lung cancer.

This clonotype appeared many times. V gene TRBV18 combines with J gene TRBJ1-2; D not resolved. The germline V and J ends were trimmed by 3 bases and 4 bases, with 18 bases remaining between them. The CDR3 runs to 16 residues. CDR1 is KGHSH and CDR2 is LQKENI in the germline V gene. The CDR3 loop reads CASSPPDGVRGYGYTF. The CDR3 DNA reads as TGTGCCAGCTCACCTCCAGATGGGGTGCGCGGCTATGGCTACACCTTC.

Regarding this clonotype: This sequence is one base from a far larger clone and is likely a read error. This chain links TRBV6-2 or TRBV6-3 with TRBJ2-7; D ambiguous. Trimming left V 6 bases short and J 3 bases short, with 12 bases between. CDR1 MNHEY and CDR2 SVGEGT come from the germline V gene. The CDR3 totals 13 residues. The CDR3, as DNA: TGTGCCAGCAGCCACACCACAAACTACGAGCAGTACTTC. Translated: CASSHTTNYEQYF.

There are many counts of this clonotype. V usage is TRBV7-9 and J usage is TRBJ2-2, with 10 positions matching TRBD1. The V and J ends lost 7 bases and 4 bases, in that order; junction bases with no gene match: 12. Germline CDR1 and CDR2: SEHNR and FQNEAQ (reference sequence). The CDR3 sequence is 17 residues long. For the CDR3, the DNA is TGTGCCAGCAACCCGAGAACCCGGGACAGGGGCACCGGGGAGCTGTTTTTT. Amino acids: CASNPRTRDRGTGELFF.

This clonotype was observed many times. Written as DNA, the CDR3 is TGCAGTGTACCTAGCGGGAGGGCTGGCTCCTACAATGAGCAGTTCTTC. It specifies CSVPSGRAGSYNEQFF. The rearrangement joins TRBV20-1 to TRBJ2-1; 12 bases match TRBD2. This CDR3 has 16 residues. J lost 0 bases, V lost 7 bases, and 7 bases had no gene match. Germline CDR1 reads DFQATT; CDR2 reads SNEGSKA (reference sequence).

This clonotype appeared many times. The V and J genes are TRBV18 and TRBJ1-3; D may be TRBD1 (6 bases). Germline V gene lookup returns CDR1 KGHSH and CDR2 LQKENI. This CDR3 has 14 residues. The V end lost 6 bases, the J end lost 1 base, and 10 bases lay between the germline ends. DNA of the CDR3: TGTGCCAGCTCCCCCCAGGGGTCTGGAAACACCATATATTTT. It encodes CASSPQGSGNTIYF.

This clonotype was observed at least ten times. This chain's CDR3 is CAISDSQDGTSSYF. In nucleotides, the CDR3 is TGTGCCATCAGTGACTCCCAGGACGGGACTAGTTCCTATTTT. V and J are TRBV10-3 and TRBJ2-3; 8 positions agree with TRBD2. The CDR3 runs to 14 residues. Germline V gene lookup returns CDR1 ENHRY and CDR2 SYGVKD. J lost 15 bases, V lost 3 bases, and 14 bases had no gene match.

This clonotype was found many times. The J gene is TRBJ1-3, the V gene TRBV7-6; tentatively, D is TRBD1 (5 bases). Germline V CDR1 and CDR2: SGHVS, FNYEAQ. V was shortened by 1 base and J by 2 bases, with 9 bases between the two germline ends. This CDR3 region has 15 residues. CDR3 amino acids: CASSLDLGPGNTIYF. For the CDR3, the DNA is TGTGCCAGCAGCTTAGATTTGGGGCCTGGAAACACCATATATTTT.

This clonotype was seen many times. The genes are TRBV18 and TRBJ1-1; the D is unclear. Germline V lookup: CDR1 KGHSH, CDR2 LQKENI. CDR3 length: 13 residues. V lost 2 bases, J lost 3 bases, and 7 bases lay in between. This chain's CDR3 is CASSPDLDTEAFF. For the CDR3, the DNA is TGTGCCAGCTCACCAGATTTGGACACTGAAGCTTTCTTT.

The chain is built from TRBV27 and TRBJ2-3, with 9 nucleotides matching TRBD2. Germline V gene data show CDR1 as MNHEY and CDR2 as SMNVEV (reference sequence). Trimming took 4 bases from V and 1 from J; bases not matched to a gene: 6. The CDR3 extends over 16 amino acids. In DNA form, the CDR3 reads TGTGCCAGCAGTTCAAGACTAGCGGCGTGCACAGATACGCAGTATTTT. This encodes CASSSRLAACTDTQYF.

Turning to this clonotype: It differs at one base from a far larger clone, so likely a read error. The V gene is TRBV7-9, the J gene TRBJ2-7; 7 positions agree with TRBD2. The CDR3 runs to 13 residues. From germline, CDR1 is SEHNR and CDR2 FQNEAQ (reference sequence). Here the CDR3 reads CAISLARGDEQYF. The CDR3 DNA sequence: TGTGCCATCAGCTTAGCCCGGGGGGACGAGCAGTACTTC.

This clonotype was observed many times. This chain links TRBV6-2 or TRBV6-3 with TRBJ2-1; 11 bases line up with TRBD2. Trimming cost V 4 bases and J 10 bases; bases outside gene matches: 6. The CDR3 totals 14 residues. In germline, CDR1 is MNHEY, CDR2 SVGEGT. The CDR3, as DNA: TGTGCCAGCAGTTCGGGACTAGCGGCTAGGGAGCAGTTCTTC. Translation: CASSSGLAAREQFF.

As concerns this clonotype: A far larger clone differs by one base, so this is likely a read error. The rearrangement uses TRBV19 and TRBJ2-5; a weak D match, TRBD1 (5 bases). The tail of the sequence fits TRBJ2-1 better, so the J call may be wrong. The CDR3 sequence is 14 residues long. Germline V gene data show CDR1 as LNHDA and CDR2 as SQIVND (reference sequence). The CDR3 spells CASSTRQSNNGQFF. CDR3 nucleotides: TGTGCCAGTAGTACCCGACAGAGCAACAATGGGCAGTTCTTC.

The table lists this clonotype with many counts. The chain uses TRBV25-1 and TRBJ2-7, with 8 bases aligning to TRBD2. V lost 3 bases, J lost 4 bases, and 2 bases stayed unmatched. Germline CDR1 MGHDK, CDR2 SYGVNS. The length of the CDR3 is 13 residues. CDR3 nucleotide sequence: TGTGCCAGCAGTGATGCTAGCGGGTACGAGCAGTACTTC. Translating gives CASSDASGYEQYF.

This clonotype was seen at least ten times. This chain joins TRBV9 and TRBJ2-7; D ambiguous. The CDR3 contains 12 residues. V lost 4 bases and J 5 bases, leaving 10 bases between the germline ends. The germline CDR1 and CDR2 sequences are SGDLS and YYNGEE. The CDR3 spells CASSPSRDEQYF. In DNA, the CDR3 is TGTGCCAGCAGCCCAAGTAGGGACGAGCAGTACTTC. The full variable domain, rest sourced from reference TRBV9 and TRBJ2-7, is DSGVTQTPKHLITATGQRVTLRCSPRSGDLSVYWYQQSLDQGLQFLIQYYNGEERAKGNILERFSAQQFPDLHSELNLSSLELGDSALYFCASSPSRDEQYFGPGTRLTVT.

This clonotype was seen at least ten times. This sequence joins TRBV6-2 or TRBV6-3 and TRBJ2-7, with 10 bases identical to TRBD2. V shed 0 bases, J shed 4 bases, and the junction held 12 bases outside the gene matches. Per the germline V gene, CDR1 is MNHEY and CDR2 is SVGEGT. The CDR3 has 18 amino acids. The CDR3 region is CASSYSTVVLAGGYEQYF. DNA of the CDR3: TGTGCCAGCAGTTACTCGACGGTCGTGTTAGCGGGAGGATACGAGCAGTACTTC.

For this clonotype: This likely came from a read error, as a far larger clone is one base away. J is TRBJ1-5 and V is TRBV6-5, with a possible D match to TRBD1 (5 bases). Germline V gene data show CDR1 as MNHEY and CDR2 as SVGAGI. The CDR3 runs 17 residues. The V end was cut by 6 bases, the J end by 6 bases, with 24 bases between. In nucleotides, the CDR3 is TGTGCCAGCAGGAGTTACGAAGGAAGGGGCTCAGCTCAGCCCCAGCATTTT. Translating it yields CASRSYEGRGSAQPQHF.

This clonotype showed up many times. V gene TRBV5-1 combines with J gene TRBJ2-3; the D call may be TRBD1 or TRBD2 (5 bases each). Trimming pared 3 bases from V and 0 bases from J, leaving 11 bases between. The germline gives CDR1 SGHRS, CDR2 YFSETQ. The CDR3 extends over 15 amino acids. The DNA for the CDR3 is TGCGCCAGCAGCTCCGGGACGGGGAGCACAGATACGCAGTATTTT. This encodes CASSSGTGSTDTQYF.

As concerns this clonotype: The junction and the germline gene differ at one end; a read error may be behind it. The V call is TRBV25-1, the J call TRBJ2-2; D remains unclear. The CDR3 is 15 residues long. Germline values: CDR1 MGHDK, CDR2 SYGVNS. The CDR3 DNA follows: TGTGCCAGCAGTGAATCGTACACAACCACCAGGGAGCTGTTTTTT. Protein product: CASSESYTTTRELFF.

A remark on this clonotype: A read error is likely here: a far larger clone is one base away. The chain has TRBV6-8 and TRBJ2-6; D is possibly TRBD1 (5 bases). This CDR3 contains 15 residues. The germline gives CDR1 MNHGY, CDR2 SAAAGT. The CDR3 DNA reads as TGTGCCAGCATTTACGACAGCTCTGGGGCCAACGTCCTGACTTTC. It yields the protein CASIYDSSGANVLTF.

The CDR3 here is CESRSGRGEQYF. DNA for the CDR3: TGTGAAAGCAGGAGCGGGAGAGGTGAGCAGTACTTC. This rearrangement joins TRBV25-1 to TRBJ2-7; TRBD2 matches at 8 bases. Germline CDR1 reads MGHDK; CDR2 reads SYGVNS. The CDR3 sequence is 12 residues long.

Relative to its sample, this clonotype is medium-sized (0.01 to 0.1%). The V gene is TRBV6-2 or TRBV6-3, the J gene TRBJ2-2; D unclear. The V and J ends lost 5 bases and 5 bases respectively, with 9 bases between them. The CDR3 has 13 amino acids. Germline assignment: CDR1 MNHEY and CDR2 SVGEGT. DNA of the CDR3: TGTGCCAGCAGTAACAGAGAAACCGGGGAGCTGTTTTTT. Its translation is CASSNRETGELFF.

This clonotype came up many times. One junction end disagrees with the germline gene, perhaps due to a read error. The rearrangement uses TRBV6-2 or TRBV6-3 and TRBJ1-1; D is uncertain. The CDR3 runs 14 residues. The germline CDR1 and CDR2 sequences are MNHEY and SVGEGT. CDR3 coding DNA: TGTGCCAGCAGTCACTCTTGGGGGAACACTGAAGCTTTCTTT. It yields the protein CASSHSWGNTEAFF.

Only one count was recorded for this clonotype. The chain employs TRBV5-4 and TRBJ1-1; D not resolved. CDR1 is SGHNT, CDR2 YYREEE, per germline (reference sequence). The CDR3 has 14 amino acids. With 1 base removed from V and 1 base from J, the gap between germline ends came to 8 bases. The CDR3: CASSLWAENTEAFF. CDR3 DNA: TGTGCCAGCAGCTTGTGGGCAGAGAACACTGAAGCTTTCTTT.

This clonotype was detected many times. This chain joins TRBV7-9 and TRBJ1-2; 8 bases agree with TRBD1. Germline CDR1 SEHNR, CDR2 FQNEAQ (reference sequence). V was pared by 5 bases and J by 2 bases, with 4 bases of the junction left unmatched. The CDR3 length is 14 residues. This chain's CDR3 is CASSPGDRNYGYTF. Written as DNA, the CDR3 is TGTGCCAGCAGCCCAGGGGACAGGAACTATGGCTACACCTTC.